The 5 T cell receptor beta chains below were found in one sample sequenced in a study of blood T cell repertoires in COVID-19. The table came from immunoSEQ multiplex PCR; TCRdb's copy has only in-frame clones and leaves some out. The data contain roughly 190,000 clones, about four fifths of them seen just once; the ten biggest clones take up about 6.3%. Sequencing was carried out using peripheral blood. The receptor set was obtained from a man aged 55-75 years with acute or convalescent COVID-19.

This rearrangement joins TRBV5-6 to TRBJ1-2; unclear D gene. V was shortened by 0 bases and J by 4 bases, with 7 bases between the two germline ends. Germline V gene lookup returns CDR1 SGHDT and CDR2 YYEEEE. This CDR3 has 13 amino acids. Here the CDR3 reads CASSLGGSYGYTF. In DNA form, the CDR3 reads TGTGCCAGCAGCTTGGGAGGCAGCTATGGCTACACCTTC.

The chain carries TRBV12-3 or TRBV12-4 and TRBJ2-7, with TRBD2 matching 8 bases. The CDR3 runs to 13 residues. J was trimmed by 5 bases and V by 9 bases; bases with no gene match: 9. The CDR3 reads CASRIAGLNEQYF. CDR3 DNA sequence: TGTGCCAGTCGGATAGCGGGATTAAACGAGCAGTACTTC.

V usage is TRBV12-5 and J usage is TRBJ1-6, with TRBD1 as a possible D gene (5 bases). Germline V gives CDR1 LGHNT, CDR2 FRNRAP. There are 15 residues in the CDR3. V was pared by 4 bases and J by 10 bases, with 17 bases between. In DNA, the CDR3 is TGTGCTAGTGGTTCTCACCCAGGGTGGGGATCACCCCTCCACTTT. It specifies CASGSHPGWGSPLHF. The entire variable domain, with the rest obtained from reference TRBV12-5 and TRBJ1-6, is as follows: DARVTQTPRHKVTEMGQEVTMRCQPILGHNTVFWYRQTMMQGLELLAYFRNRAPLDDSGMPKDRFSAEMPDATLATLKIQPSEPRDSAVYFCASGSHPGWGSPLHFGNGTRLTVT.

This clone showed up just once. The chain carries TRBV4-1 and TRBJ2-1; 9 bases are shared with TRBD1. Looked up from germline, CDR1 is MGHRA and CDR2 is YSYEKL. This CDR3 spans 17 amino acids. The J segment lost 7 bases and the V segment lost 3 bases, leaving 13 bases of the junction unmatched. The CDR3 loop reads CASSHRDRDWGRNEQFF. The CDR3 region has the DNA TGCGCCAGCAGCCACCGGGACAGGGATTGGGGGAGAAATGAGCAGTTCTTC.

The chain couples TRBV5-1 to TRBJ2-3; D gene uncertain. Trimming pared 0 bases from V and 0 bases from J, leaving 11 bases between. The CDR3 runs to 16 residues. Germline V gives CDR1 SGHRS, CDR2 YFSETQ. CDR3 bases: TGCGCCAGCAGCTTGGCCCCGATTACTAGCACAGATACGCAGTATTTT. This translates into CASSLAPITSTDTQYF.